This T cell receptor beta chain was captured by sequencing in a study of cytomegalovirus exposure and HLA in healthy donors. Background on the study: Of the donors genotyped, a few hundred in all, 75% to 85% fell in the Caucasian-associated ancestry cluster.

13 Jbeta primers and 60 Vbeta primers were used for the PCR. Produced via immunoSEQ multiplex PCR; TCRdb's table is partial and in-frame only. The profile shows about 130,000 clones, 70% to 80% of them singletons. Germline V gene sequence: CDR1 LGHNT, CDR2 FRNRAP. V was clipped by 4 bases and J by 4 bases, with 2 bases between them. The length of the CDR3 is 11 residues. This clone was observed once. Its matching antigen is unknown. Overall study findings and caveats: A later analysis by the authors found several of the most significant clusters apparently linked to common viral pathogens. There were some V segments, including TRBV6-2 and TRBV6-3, excluded as indistinguishable. Versus the approximately 700-donor mean, an Asian-associated ancestry cluster reportedly showed fewer N-insertions in a later analysis.

The chain is built from TRBV12-5 and TRBJ1-3, with no clear D. Sequenced: PBMCs. This TCR derives from a man aged 30-40 years in good health and CMV-seronegative. CDR3 coding DNA: TGTGCTAGTGGTTCAGGAAACACCATATATTTT. Translation gives CASGSGNTIYF.